Below are 19 T cell receptor beta chains sequenced from a single sample in a study of control samples from healthy donors and cancer patients. Libraries were prepared by immunoSEQ multiplex PCR; TCRdb keeps only in-frame clonotypes and omits some of them. The table includes around 110,000 clones, 93% detected once. What was sequenced was blood. The receptors derive from a man aged 30 to 45 in good health.

The J gene is TRBJ2-5, the V gene TRBV27, with a possible D match to TRBD2 (6 bases). The V end lost 6 bases, the J end lost 5 bases, and 16 bases lay between the germline ends. Germline V gives CDR1 MNHEY, CDR2 SMNVEV (reference sequence). This CDR3 region has 14 residues. The CDR3 reads CASRPSWGVETQYF. CDR3 nucleotides: TGTGCCAGCAGGCCTTCGTGGGGGGTGGAGACCCAGTACTTC.

This clone was recorded once. This sequence joins TRBV4-1 and TRBJ2-6; the D is unclear. The V end was cut by 3 bases, the J end by 1 base, with 10 bases between. The length of the CDR3 is 16 residues. Germline V lookup: CDR1 MGHRA, CDR2 YSYEKL. The CDR3 protein is CASSHRLGSGANVLTF. In DNA, the CDR3 is TGCGCCAGCAGCCACCGTCTGGGATCTGGGGCCAACGTCCTGACTTTC.

The chain joins TRBV5-6 to TRBJ2-1; 11 bases line up with TRBD2. This CDR3 contains 15 residues. Germline V gives CDR1 SGHDT, CDR2 YYEEEE. Trimming removed 2 bases from V and 4 bases from J; junction bases left unmatched: 2. The CDR3 region is CASSFRLAGYNEQFF. The CDR3 bases are TGTGCCAGCAGCTTTAGACTAGCGGGGTACAATGAGCAGTTCTTC.

The chain has TRBV5-1 and TRBJ2-2, with a tentative D call TRBD2 (6 bases). Germline CDR1 is SGHRS and CDR2 is YFSETQ. Trimming cost V 4 bases and J 3 bases, with 19 bases left between them. The CDR3 has 17 residues. The DNA for the CDR3 is TGCGCCAGCAGCAACCACGGGGGTTCCCCTTACACCGGGGAGCTGTTTTTT. The encoded protein is CASSNHGGSPYTGELFF.

V usage is TRBV3-1 (or the pseudogene TRBV3-2) and J usage is TRBJ1-2; 8 nucleotides align to TRBD1. CDR1 and CDR2 (germline): LGHDT, YNNKEL (reference sequence). The CDR3 has 14 amino acids. J lost 5 bases, V lost 5 bases, and 7 bases had no gene match. The CDR3 here is CASSTRQGQYGYTF. The CDR3 nucleotides are TGTGCCAGCAGCACCCGACAGGGGCAATATGGCTACACCTTC.

This rearrangement joins TRBV28 to TRBJ1-2; D gene ambiguous. The CDR3 consists of 13 residues. CDR1 is MDHEN, CDR2 SYDVKM, per germline. V lost 3 bases to trimming and J lost 7 bases, with 12 bases between them. The CDR3 reads CASSFRGSAGYTF. CDR3 bases: TGTGCCAGCAGTTTTCGGGGTTCGGCTGGCTACACCTTC.

The genes are TRBV24-1 and TRBJ2-1, with D unresolved. CDR3 length equals 12 residues. Germline lookup yields CDR1 KGHDR and CDR2 SFDVKD. V was clipped by 1 base and J by 9 bases, with 6 bases between them. The CDR3 region is CATSDLGIEQFF. CDR3 DNA sequence: TGTGCCACCAGTGATTTAGGTATTGAGCAGTTCTTC.

In its sample, this clone was seen once. The gene calls are TRBV28 and TRBJ2-7; TRBD1 matches 9 bases. Germline assignment: CDR1 MDHEN and CDR2 SYDVKM. The CDR3 covers 15 residues. Losses at the gene ends were 6 bases for V and 3 bases for J; bases not matched to a gene: 9. This CDR3 is CASSSAGTGSYEQYF. CDR3 in DNA: TGTGCCAGCAGCTCCGCCGGGACAGGGAGCTACGAGCAGTACTTC.

As DNA, the CDR3 is TGCGCCAGCAGCCCGGGACTTCAGAGCACTGAAGCTTTCTTT. Its translation: CASSPGLQSTEAFF. The V and J genes are TRBV5-1 and TRBJ1-1; maybe TRBD1 (5 bases). Trimming pared 4 bases from V and 4 bases from J, leaving 14 bases between. CDR1 is SGHRS, CDR2 YFSETQ, per germline. The CDR3 is made up of 14 amino acids.

The chain joins TRBV24-1 to TRBJ1-2; TRBD1 aligns across 8 bases. After removal of 0 bases from V and 4 bases from J, the junction contained 6 bases not matched to a gene. CDR3 length equals 16 residues. Looked up from germline, CDR1 is KGHDR and CDR2 is SFDVKD. The CDR3 region is CATSDLDGQGIYGYTF. The CDR3 DNA reads TGTGCCACCAGTGATTTGGATGGACAGGGAATCTATGGCTACACCTTC.

This clone was observed a single time. This sequence joins TRBV7-8 and TRBJ1-1, with D unresolved. The CDR3 sequence is 12 residues long. V lost 8 bases and J 4 bases, leaving 11 bases between the germline ends. Germline V gene lookup returns CDR1 SGHVS and CDR2 FQNEAQ. The CDR3 sequence: CASGRVGTEAFF. The CDR3 coding sequence is TGTGCCAGCGGGCGGGTGGGCACTGAAGCTTTCTTT.

This chain links TRBV5-4 with TRBJ2-7; D gene uncertain. The germline CDR1 and CDR2 sequences are SGHNT and YYREEE (reference sequence). The CDR3 runs to 14 residues. Trimming removed 0 bases at V and 0 bases at J, with 7 bases between. CDR3 sequence: CASSLGVGSYEQYF. The CDR3 nucleotides read TGTGCCAGCAGCTTGGGGGTCGGCTCCTACGAGCAGTACTTC. The whole variable domain, filled in from reference TRBV5-4 and TRBJ2-7, reads ETGVTQSPTHLIKTRGQQVTLRCSSQSGHNTVSWYQQALGQGPQFIFQYYREEENGRGNFPPRFSGLQFPNYSSELNVNALELDDSALYLCASSLGVGSYEQYFGPGTRLTVT.

The chain employs TRBV5-6 and TRBJ2-5; D call uncertain. Deletions cut 3 bases from V and 0 bases from J, with 12 bases between. Germline CDR1 SGHDT, CDR2 YYEEEE. The CDR3 totals 15 residues. The CDR3 sequence is CASSWSGQYQETQYF. In DNA, the CDR3 is TGTGCCAGCAGCTGGTCTGGTCAGTACCAAGAGACCCAGTACTTC.

V is TRBV2 and J is TRBJ2-3; 11 nucleotides line up with TRBD2. V shed 3 bases, J shed 2 bases, and the junction held 1 base outside the gene matches. Germline CDR1 is SNHLY and CDR2 is FYNNEI. The CDR3 is 15 residues long. As DNA, the CDR3 is TGTGCCAGCAGTGAGACTAGCGGGGACACAGATACGCAGTATTTT. It codes for CASSETSGDTDTQYF.

The chain links TRBV6-5 to TRBJ1-1, with unresolved D. The V end lost 10 bases, the J end lost 7 bases, and 10 bases lay between the germline ends. This CDR3 has 10 amino acids. Germline V gene sequence: CDR1 MNHEY, CDR2 SVGAGI. As DNA, the CDR3 is TGTGCCACCCTTACATTTGAAGCTTTCTTT. This encodes CATLTFEAFF.

This clone was seen only once. The CDR3 DNA sequence: TGTGCCAGCAGCCAAGAGCAGGGGAACGGTAATCAGCCCCAGCATTTT. This encodes CASSQEQGNGNQPQHF. This chain connects TRBV4-2 to TRBJ1-5; tentatively, D is TRBD1 (6 bases). This CDR3 comprises 16 residues. Germline CDR1 LGHNA, CDR2 YNFKEQ. V lost 0 bases and J lost 4, with 13 bases in between.

The chain has TRBV6-5 and TRBJ1-4, with D unclear. V was cut by 6 bases and J by 1 base, with 6 bases left in between. Germline CDR1 MNHEY, CDR2 SVGAGI. There are 13 residues in the CDR3. The CDR3 loop reads CASRTRTNEKLFF. DNA of the CDR3: TGTGCCAGCAGGACAAGAACTAATGAAAAACTGTTTTTT.

The gene calls are TRBV6-1 and TRBJ1-6, with a tentative D call TRBD1 (5 bases). CDR1 MNHNS and CDR2 SASEGT come from the germline V gene. V lost 1 base and J 10 bases, leaving 11 bases between the germline ends. The CDR3 contains 14 residues. The CDR3 region has the DNA TGTGCCAGCAGTGAAGGCACAGGAGGGTCACCCCTCCACTTT. Amino acids: CASSEGTGGSPLHF.

Only one count was recorded for this clone. The chain couples TRBV20-1 to TRBJ2-3; TRBD2 is a possible D gene (5 bases). Germline values: CDR1 DFQATT, CDR2 SNEGSKA (reference sequence). The V end lost 3 bases, the J end lost 11 bases, and 12 bases lay between the germline ends. The CDR3 runs to 11 residues. The CDR3 loop reads CSAREADGQYF. CDR3 sequence (DNA): TGCAGTGCTAGGGAGGCGGACGGGCAGTATTTT.